Included here is one T cell receptor beta chain sequence, with context. The germline V gene has CDR1 MDHEN and CDR2 SYDVKM. V lost 10 bases to trimming and J lost 2 bases, with 12 bases between them. CDR3 size: 13 residues. The sample is drawn from a study of human T cells and chemical hapten exposure. One entry per CDR3 protein, called by TCRdb with MiXCR from the RACE reads. The sample holds roughly 110,000 distinct CDR3 sequences, 9.5% to 15% seen once. As for time point: pre-sensitization, week 0. As to treatment: therapeutic diphenylcyclopropenone sensitization with weekly scalp DPC. Extraction of total RNA was performed on unfractionated whole blood.

V is TRBV28 and J is TRBJ1-5; D unclear. This receptor was obtained from a woman in her 50s with alopecia areata. Some clones in this sample may be carry-over from other donors' samples. The specimen comprised whole blood, sampled in connection with sensitization to the hapten diphenylcyclopropenone (DPC). The CDR3 DNA reads as TGTGCCACCGTAAGAGGAGGCAATCAGCCCCAGCATTTT. This sequence encodes CATVRGGNQPQHF. The full variable domain, rest sourced from reference TRBV28 and TRBJ1-5, is DVKVTQSSRYLVKRTGEKVFLECVQDMDHENMFWYRQDPGLGLRLIYFSYDVKMKEKGDIPEGYSVSREKKERFSLILESASTNQTSMYLCATVRGGNQPQHFGDGTRLSIL.